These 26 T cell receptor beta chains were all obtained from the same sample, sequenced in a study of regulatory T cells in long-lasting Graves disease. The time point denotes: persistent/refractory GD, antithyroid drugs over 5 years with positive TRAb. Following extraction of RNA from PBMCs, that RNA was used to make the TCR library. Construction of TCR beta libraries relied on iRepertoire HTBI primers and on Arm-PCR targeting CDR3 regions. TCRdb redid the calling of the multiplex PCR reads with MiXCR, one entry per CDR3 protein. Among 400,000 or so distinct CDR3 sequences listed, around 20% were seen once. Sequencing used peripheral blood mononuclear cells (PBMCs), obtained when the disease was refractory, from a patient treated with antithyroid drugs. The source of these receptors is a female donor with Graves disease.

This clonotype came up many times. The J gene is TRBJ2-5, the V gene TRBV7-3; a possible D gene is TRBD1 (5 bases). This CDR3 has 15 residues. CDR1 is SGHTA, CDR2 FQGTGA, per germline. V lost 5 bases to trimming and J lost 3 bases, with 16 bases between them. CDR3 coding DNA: TGTGCCAGCAGCCCCTATGGCCTAGGGGAAGAGACCCAGTACTTC. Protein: CASSPYGLGEETQYF.

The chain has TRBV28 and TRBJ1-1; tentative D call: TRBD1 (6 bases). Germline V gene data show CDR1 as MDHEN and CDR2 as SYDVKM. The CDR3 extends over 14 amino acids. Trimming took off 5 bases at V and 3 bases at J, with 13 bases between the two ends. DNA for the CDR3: TGTGCCAGCAGTCTAGGACAGTTGGACACTGAAGCTTTCTTT. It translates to CASSLGQLDTEAFF.

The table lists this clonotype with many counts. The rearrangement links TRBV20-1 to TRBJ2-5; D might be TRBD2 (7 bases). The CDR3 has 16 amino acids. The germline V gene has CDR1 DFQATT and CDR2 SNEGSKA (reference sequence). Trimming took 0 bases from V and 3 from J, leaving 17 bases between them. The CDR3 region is CSARDYTGGHKETQYF. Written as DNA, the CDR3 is TGCAGTGCTAGAGACTATACCGGGGGGCACAAAGAGACCCAGTACTTC.

CDR3 residues: CASSSDRILRETQYF. The CDR3 region has the DNA TGTGCCAGCAGCTCCGACAGGATCCTCCGAGAGACCCAGTACTTC. This chain connects TRBV6-1 to TRBJ2-5; TRBD1 might be the D (6 bases). Germline V gives CDR1 MNHNS, CDR2 SASEGT. The CDR3 contains 15 residues. Deletions cut 6 bases from V and 4 bases from J, with 18 bases between.

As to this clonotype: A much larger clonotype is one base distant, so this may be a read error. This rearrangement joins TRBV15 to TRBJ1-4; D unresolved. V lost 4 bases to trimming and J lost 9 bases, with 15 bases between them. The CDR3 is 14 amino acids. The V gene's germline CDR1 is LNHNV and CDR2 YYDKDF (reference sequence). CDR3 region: CATSTLSLPKKLFF. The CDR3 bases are TGTGCCACCAGCACCTTATCCCTTCCGAAAAAACTGTTTTTT. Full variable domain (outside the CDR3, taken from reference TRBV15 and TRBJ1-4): DAMVIQNPRYQVTQFGKPVTLSCSQTLNHNVMYWYQQKSSQAPKLLFHYYDKDFNNEADTPDNFQSRRPNTSFCFLDIRSPGLGDTAMYLCATSTLSLPKKLFFGSGTQLSVL.

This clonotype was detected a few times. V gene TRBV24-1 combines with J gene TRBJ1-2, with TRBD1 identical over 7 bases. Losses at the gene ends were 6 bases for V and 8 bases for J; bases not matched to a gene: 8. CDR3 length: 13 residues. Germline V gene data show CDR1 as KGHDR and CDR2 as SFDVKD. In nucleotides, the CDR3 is TGTGCCACCAGTCCACAGACAGGGTACGGCTACACCTTC. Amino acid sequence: CATSPQTGYGYTF.

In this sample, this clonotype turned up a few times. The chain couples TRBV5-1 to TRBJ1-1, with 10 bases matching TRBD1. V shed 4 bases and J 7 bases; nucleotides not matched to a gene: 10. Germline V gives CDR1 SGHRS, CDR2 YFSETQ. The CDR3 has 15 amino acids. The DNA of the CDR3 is TGCGCCAGCAGCCGGGACAGGGGAGGGATTTTTGAAGCTTTCTTT. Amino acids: CASSRDRGGIFEAFF.

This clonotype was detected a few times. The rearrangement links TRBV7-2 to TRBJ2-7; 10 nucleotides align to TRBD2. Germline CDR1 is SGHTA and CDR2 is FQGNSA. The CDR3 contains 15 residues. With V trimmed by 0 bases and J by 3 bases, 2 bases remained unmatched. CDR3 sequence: CASSLASGRNYEQYF. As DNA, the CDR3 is TGTGCCAGCAGCTTAGCTAGCGGGAGGAACTACGAGCAGTACTTC.

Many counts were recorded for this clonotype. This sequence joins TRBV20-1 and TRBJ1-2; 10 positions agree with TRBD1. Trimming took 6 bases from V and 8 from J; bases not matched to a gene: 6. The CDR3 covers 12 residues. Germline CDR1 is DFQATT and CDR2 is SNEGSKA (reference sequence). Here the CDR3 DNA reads TGCAGTGCGTCCGGGACAGGGGTCGGCTACACCTTC. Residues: CSASGTGVGYTF.

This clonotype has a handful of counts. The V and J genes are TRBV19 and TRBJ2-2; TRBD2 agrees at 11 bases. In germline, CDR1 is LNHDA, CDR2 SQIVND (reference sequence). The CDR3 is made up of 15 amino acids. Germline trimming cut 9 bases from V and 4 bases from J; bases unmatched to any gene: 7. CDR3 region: CASSLLAGVTGELFF. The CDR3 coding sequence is TGTGCCAGCAGTCTACTAGCGGGAGTCACCGGGGAGCTGTTTTTT.

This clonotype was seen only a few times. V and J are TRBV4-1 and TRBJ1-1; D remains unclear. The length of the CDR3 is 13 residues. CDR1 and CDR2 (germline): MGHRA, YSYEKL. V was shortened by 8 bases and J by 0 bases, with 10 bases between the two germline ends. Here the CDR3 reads CASRSLMNTEAFF. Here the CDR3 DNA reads TGCGCCAGCCGCTCCCTCATGAACACTGAAGCTTTCTTT.

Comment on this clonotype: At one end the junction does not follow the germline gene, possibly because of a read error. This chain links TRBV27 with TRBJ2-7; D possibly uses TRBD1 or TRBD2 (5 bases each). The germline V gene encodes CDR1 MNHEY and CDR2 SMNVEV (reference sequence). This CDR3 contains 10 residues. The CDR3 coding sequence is TGTGCCAGCAGGGGGACCGACTATCACTTC. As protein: CASRGTDYHF.

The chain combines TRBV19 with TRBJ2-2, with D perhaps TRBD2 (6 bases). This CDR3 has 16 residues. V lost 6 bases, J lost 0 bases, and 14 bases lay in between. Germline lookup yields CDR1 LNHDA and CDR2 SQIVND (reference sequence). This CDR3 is CASRTGSGSNTGELFF. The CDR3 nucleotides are TGTGCCAGTAGAACCGGTAGCGGATCGAACACCGGGGAGCTGTTTTTT.

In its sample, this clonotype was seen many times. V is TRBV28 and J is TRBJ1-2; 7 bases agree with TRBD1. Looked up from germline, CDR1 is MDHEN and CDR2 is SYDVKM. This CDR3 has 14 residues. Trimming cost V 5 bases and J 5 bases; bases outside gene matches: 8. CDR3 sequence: CASSTRQGSYGYTF. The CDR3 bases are TGTGCCAGCAGTACTCGACAGGGATCTTATGGCTACACCTTC.

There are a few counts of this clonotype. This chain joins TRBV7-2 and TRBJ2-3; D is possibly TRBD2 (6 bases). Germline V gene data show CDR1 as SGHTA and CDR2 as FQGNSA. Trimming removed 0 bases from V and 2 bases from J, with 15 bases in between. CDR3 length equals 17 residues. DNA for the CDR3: TGTGCCAGCAGCTTAGCGATGGGACTGTTAAACACAGATACGCAGTATTTT. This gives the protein CASSLAMGLLNTDTQYF.

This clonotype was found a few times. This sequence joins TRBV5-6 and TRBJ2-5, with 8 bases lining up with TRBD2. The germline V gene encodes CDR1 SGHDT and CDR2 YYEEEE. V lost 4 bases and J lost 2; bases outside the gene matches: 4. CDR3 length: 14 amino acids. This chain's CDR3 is CASSVLAGQETQYF. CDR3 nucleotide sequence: TGTGCCAGCAGCGTCCTAGCGGGTCAAGAGACCCAGTACTTC.

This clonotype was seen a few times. The CDR3 loop is CASSLGLRGIYEQYF. CDR3 sequence (DNA): TGTGCCAGCAGCTTAGGGCTCCGGGGGATCTACGAGCAGTACTTC. This chain links TRBV11-2 with TRBJ2-7; D may be TRBD2 (6 bases). This CDR3 contains 15 residues. Trimming shortened V by 1 base and J by 3 bases, and 13 bases separated the two germline ends. CDR1 and CDR2 (germline): SGHAT, FQNNGV.

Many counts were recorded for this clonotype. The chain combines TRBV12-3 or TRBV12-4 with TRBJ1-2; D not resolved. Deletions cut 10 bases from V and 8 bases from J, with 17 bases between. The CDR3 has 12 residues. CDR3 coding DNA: TGTGCCACCGGTCAGACGCCTAAAGGCTACACCTTC. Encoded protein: CATGQTPKGYTF.

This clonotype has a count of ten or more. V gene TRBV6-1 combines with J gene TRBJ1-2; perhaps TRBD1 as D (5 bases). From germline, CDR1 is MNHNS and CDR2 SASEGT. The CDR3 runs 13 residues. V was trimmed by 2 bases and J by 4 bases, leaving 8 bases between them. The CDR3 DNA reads TGTGCCAGCAGTGAAAGACAGACCTATGGCTACACCTTC. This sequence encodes CASSERQTYGYTF.

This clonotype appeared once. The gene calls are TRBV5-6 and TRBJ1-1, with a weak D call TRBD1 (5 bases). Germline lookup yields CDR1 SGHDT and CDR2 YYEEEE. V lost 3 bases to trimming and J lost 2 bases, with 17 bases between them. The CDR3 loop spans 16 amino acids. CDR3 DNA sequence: TGTGCCAGCAGCTCCTTCTGGGGGACGGACAACACTGAAGCTTTCTTT. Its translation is CASSSFWGTDNTEAFF.

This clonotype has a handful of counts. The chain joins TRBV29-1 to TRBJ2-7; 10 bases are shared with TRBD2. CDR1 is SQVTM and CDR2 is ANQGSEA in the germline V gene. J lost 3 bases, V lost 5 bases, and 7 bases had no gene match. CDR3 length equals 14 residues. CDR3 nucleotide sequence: TGCAGCGTTACGACCGCTAGCGGGGGCTACGAGCAGTACTTC. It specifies CSVTTASGGYEQYF.

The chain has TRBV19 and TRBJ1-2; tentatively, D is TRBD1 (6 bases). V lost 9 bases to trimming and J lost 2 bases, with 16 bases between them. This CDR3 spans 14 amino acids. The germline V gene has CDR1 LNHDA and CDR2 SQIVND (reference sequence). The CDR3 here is CASSDDRLNYGYTF. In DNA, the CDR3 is TGTGCCAGCTCAGACGACAGGTTGAACTATGGCTACACCTTC. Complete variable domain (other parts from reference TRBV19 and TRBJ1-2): DGGITQSPKYLFRKEGQNVTLSCEQNLNHDAMYWYRQDPGQGLRLIYYSQIVNDFQKGDIAEGYSVSREKKESFPLTVTSAQKNPTAFYLCASSDDRLNYGYTFGSGTRLTVV.

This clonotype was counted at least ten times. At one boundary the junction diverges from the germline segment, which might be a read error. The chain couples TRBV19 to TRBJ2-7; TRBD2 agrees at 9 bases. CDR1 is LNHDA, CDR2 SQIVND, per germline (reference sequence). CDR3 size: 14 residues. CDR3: CASSQTSGSYEQYF. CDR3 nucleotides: TGCGCCAGCAGCCAGACTAGCGGATCCTACGAGCAGTACTTC.

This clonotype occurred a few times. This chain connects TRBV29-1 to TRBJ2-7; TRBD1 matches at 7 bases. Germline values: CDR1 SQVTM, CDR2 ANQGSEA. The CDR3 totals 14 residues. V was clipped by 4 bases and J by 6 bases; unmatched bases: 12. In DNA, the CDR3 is TGCAGCGTTGTGTGGGGACAGACCTACTCCGAGCAGTACTTC. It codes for CSVVWGQTYSEQYF.

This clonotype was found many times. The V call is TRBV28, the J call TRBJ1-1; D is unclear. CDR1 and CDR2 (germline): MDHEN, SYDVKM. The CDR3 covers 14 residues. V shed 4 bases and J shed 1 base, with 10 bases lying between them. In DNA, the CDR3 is TGTGCCAGCAGTTGGGTGGGCAAGAACACTGAAGCTTTCTTT. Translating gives CASSWVGKNTEAFF.

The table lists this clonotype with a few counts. The CDR3: CSARPPAGPTGELFF. The CDR3 nucleotides read TGCAGTGCTAGACCCCCGGCAGGGCCCACCGGGGAGCTGTTTTTT. The chain joins TRBV20-1 to TRBJ2-2; perhaps TRBD1 as D (5 bases). The CDR3 spans 15 residues. V lost 2 bases and J 4 bases, leaving 14 bases between the germline ends. Germline V gives CDR1 DFQATT, CDR2 SNEGSKA (reference sequence).